A single sample is the source of the 7 T cell receptor beta chains below, sequenced in a study of control samples from healthy donors and cancer patients (dated by TCRdb to the early 2020s). Libraries were constructed by the immunoSEQ multiplex PCR assay. The table comes from immuneACCESS by way of TCRdb, which keeps in-frame sequences with V and J called. Part of the clones is missing from these tables; in studies checked, under half for an unresolved V gene and the rest for unknown reasons. The sample table contains around 89,000 clones; only one count was recorded for around 82% of them. The ten largest clones represent around a tenth of the sample. Sequenced material: blood. All receptors come from an older woman in good health.

The chain recombines TRBV11-2 with TRBJ2-2; no clear D gene. The V gene lost 2 bases and the J gene lost 0 bases, with 1 base spanning the gap. This CDR3 has 13 residues. Germline CDR1 SGHAT, CDR2 FQNNGV. The chain's CDR3 is CASSLPNTGELFF. The CDR3, as DNA: TGTGCCAGCAGCTTACCGAACACCGGGGAGCTGTTTTTT.

This clone has a single count. This sequence joins TRBV6-5 and TRBJ1-1; D is uncertain. Germline CDR1 MNHEY, CDR2 SVGAGI. Trimming removed 7 bases from V and 7 bases from J, with 16 bases in between. The CDR3 totals 13 residues. CDR3 in DNA: TGTGCCAGCACCTCCCAAAAACCAAGTGAAGCTTTCTTT. Translation gives CASTSQKPSEAFF.

This clone was detected only once. The rearrangement uses TRBV5-1 and TRBJ2-3; 7 positions match TRBD1. Unmatched junction bases numbered 6, after V lost 0 bases and J lost 2 bases. Per germline, CDR1 SGHRS and CDR2 YFSETQ. The CDR3 is made up of 16 amino acids. The CDR3 region is CASSLGQGSPTDTQYF. Here the CDR3 DNA reads TGCGCCAGCAGCTTGGGACAGGGATCCCCCACAGATACGCAGTATTTT.

The chain combines TRBV28 with TRBJ1-1; D is perhaps TRBD1 (6 bases). Germline V gene sequence: CDR1 MDHEN, CDR2 SYDVKM. The CDR3 length is 11 residues. The CDR3 bases are TGTTCTGCGGGGGCGCACACTGAAGCTTTCTTT. Amino acid sequence: CSAGAHTEAFF.

This clone showed up just once. The chain is built from TRBV6-5 and TRBJ2-1; D not resolved. The CDR3 is 15 residues long. The germline gives CDR1 MNHEY, CDR2 SVGAGI. The ends were cut back, 6 bases at V and 0 bases at J, with 12 bases in the middle. The CDR3 loop reads CASRLTASSYNEQFF. The CDR3 DNA is TGTGCCAGCAGACTTACGGCGTCCTCCTACAATGAGCAGTTCTTC.

The chain links TRBV14 to TRBJ2-7; a weak D match, TRBD1 (6 bases). The germline V gene has CDR1 SGHDN and CDR2 FVKESK. The CDR3 is made up of 14 amino acids. Trimming cost V 3 bases and J 7 bases, with 16 bases left between them. The CDR3 sequence is CASSQQPGQGEQYF. For the CDR3, the DNA is TGTGCCAGCAGCCAGCAACCGGGACAAGGGGAGCAGTACTTC.

This clone came up once. The chain links TRBV10-2 to TRBJ2-7; 7 nucleotides match TRBD1. Germline trimming cut 3 bases from V and 2 bases from J; bases unmatched to any gene: 4. Germline-derived CDR1 and CDR2 are WSHSY and SAAADI. The CDR3 spans 14 residues. The DNA of the CDR3 is TGCGCCAGCAGTGAAGGACAGGTCCCCTACGAGCAGTACTTC. This sequence encodes CASSEGQVPYEQYF.